This T cell receptor beta chain emerged from a study of blood T cell repertoires in COVID-19. Study details: Spain, Italy and the United States supplied samples that represented acute and convalescent COVID-19. PBMCs, B-cell-depleted T cells, or T cells were the source of the cDNA or gDNA that made up the material.

CDR1 and CDR2 (germline): SNHLY, FYNNEI. V gave up 4 bases and J gave up 0 bases, with 10 bases separating them. There are 15 residues in the CDR3. In the original processing: Scientists estimated how many nucleated cells there were by amplifying reference gene primers. Sequencing was performed with immunoSEQ multiplex PCR; in TCRdb, only in-frame clones are kept and a portion is missing. Clone size and V and J calls were adopted from that table, with D and trimming inferred from the DNA. The data show 250,000 or so clones, with about 86% seen just once and approximately 2% held by the top ten. The chain combines TRBV2 with TRBJ1-5; the D is unclear. Sequences were obtained from peripheral blood. This receptor was identified in a man aged 25-40 years with active or convalescent COVID-19. The CDR3 bases are TGTGCCAGCAGTGCAGGAAAAAATAGCAATCAGCCCCAGCATTTT. It specifies CASSAGKNSNQPQHF.